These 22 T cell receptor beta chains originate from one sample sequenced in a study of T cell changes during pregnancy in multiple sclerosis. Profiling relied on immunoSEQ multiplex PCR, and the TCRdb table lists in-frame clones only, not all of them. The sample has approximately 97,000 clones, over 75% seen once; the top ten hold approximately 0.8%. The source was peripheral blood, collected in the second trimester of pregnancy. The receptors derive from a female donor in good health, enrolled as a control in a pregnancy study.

The CDR3 region is CASSLTGLTEAFF. The CDR3 region has the DNA TGTGCCAGCAGTTTAACAGGTCTTACCGAAGCTTTCTTT. The chain carries TRBV27 and TRBJ1-1; tentatively, D is TRBD1 (5 bases). The CDR3 extends over 13 amino acids. The V end was cut by 2 bases, the J end by 8 bases, with 12 bases between. Germline CDR1 MNHEY, CDR2 SMNVEV (reference sequence).

The CDR3: CASSVGPISYEQYF. CDR3 coding DNA: TGTGCCAGCAGCGTAGGCCCTATTTCCTACGAGCAGTACTTC. The V and J genes are TRBV9 and TRBJ2-7; D call uncertain. Germline V gives CDR1 SGDLS, CDR2 YYNGEE. The CDR3 is made up of 14 amino acids. Trimming removed 0 bases at V and 1 base at J, with 8 bases between.

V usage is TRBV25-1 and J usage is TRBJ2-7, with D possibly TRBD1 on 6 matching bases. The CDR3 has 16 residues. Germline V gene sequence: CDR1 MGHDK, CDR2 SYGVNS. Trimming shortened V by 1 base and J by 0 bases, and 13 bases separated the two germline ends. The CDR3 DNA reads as TGTGCCAGCAGTGAATCTGACAGGTACCGCTCCTACGAGCAGTACTTC. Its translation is CASSESDRYRSYEQYF.

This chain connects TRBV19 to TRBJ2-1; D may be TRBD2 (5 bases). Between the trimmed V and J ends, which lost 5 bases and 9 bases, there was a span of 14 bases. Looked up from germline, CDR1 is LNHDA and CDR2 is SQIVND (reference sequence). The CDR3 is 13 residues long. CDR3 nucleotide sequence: TGTGCCAGTAGTCGGGAAGTCTCCAGTGAGCAGTTCTTC. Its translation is CASSREVSSEQFF.

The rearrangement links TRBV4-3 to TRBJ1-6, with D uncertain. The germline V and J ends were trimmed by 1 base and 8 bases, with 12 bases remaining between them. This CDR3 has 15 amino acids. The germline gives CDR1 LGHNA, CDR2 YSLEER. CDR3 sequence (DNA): TGCGCCAGCAGCCAAGGCCCGCACTACGATTCACCCCTCCACTTT. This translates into CASSQGPHYDSPLHF.

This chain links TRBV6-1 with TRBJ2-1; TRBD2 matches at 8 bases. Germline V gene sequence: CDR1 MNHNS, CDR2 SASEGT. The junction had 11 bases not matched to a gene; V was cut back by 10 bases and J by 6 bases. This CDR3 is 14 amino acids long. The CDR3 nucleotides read TGTGCCATCTCTAGGTTAGCGGGAAGCAATGAGCAGTTCTTC. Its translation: CAISRLAGSNEQFF.

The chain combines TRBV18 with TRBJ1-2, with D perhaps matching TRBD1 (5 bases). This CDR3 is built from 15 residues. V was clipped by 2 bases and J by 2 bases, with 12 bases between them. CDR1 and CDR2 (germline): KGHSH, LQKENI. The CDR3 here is CASSPGLQANYGYTF. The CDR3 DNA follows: TGTGCCAGCTCACCAGGTCTACAGGCCAACTATGGCTACACCTTC.

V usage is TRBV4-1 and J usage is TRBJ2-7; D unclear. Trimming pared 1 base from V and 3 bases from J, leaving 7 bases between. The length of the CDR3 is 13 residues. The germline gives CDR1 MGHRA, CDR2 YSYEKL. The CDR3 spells CASSQVGRYEQYF. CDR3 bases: TGCGCCAGCAGCCAAGTTGGGCGCTACGAGCAGTACTTC.

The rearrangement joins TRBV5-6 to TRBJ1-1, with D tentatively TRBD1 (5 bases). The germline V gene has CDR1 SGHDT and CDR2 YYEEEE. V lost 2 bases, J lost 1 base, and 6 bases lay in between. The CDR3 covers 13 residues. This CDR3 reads CASSFDRNTEAFF. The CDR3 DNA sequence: TGTGCCAGCAGCTTCGACAGGAACACTGAAGCTTTCTTT. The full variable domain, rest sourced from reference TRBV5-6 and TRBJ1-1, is DAGVTQSPTHLIKTRGQQVTLRCSPKSGHDTVSWYQQALGQGPQFIFQYYEEEERQRGNFPDRFSGHQFPNYSSELNVNALLLGDSALYLCASSFDRNTEAFFGQGTRLTVV.

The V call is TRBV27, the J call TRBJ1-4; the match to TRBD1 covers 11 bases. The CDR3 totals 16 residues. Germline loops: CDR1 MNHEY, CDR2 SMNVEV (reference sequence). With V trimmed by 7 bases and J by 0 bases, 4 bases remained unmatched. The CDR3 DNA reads TGTGCCAGCACCCGGACAGGGGGCACAACTAATGAAAAACTGTTTTTT. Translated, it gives CASTRTGGTTNEKLFF.

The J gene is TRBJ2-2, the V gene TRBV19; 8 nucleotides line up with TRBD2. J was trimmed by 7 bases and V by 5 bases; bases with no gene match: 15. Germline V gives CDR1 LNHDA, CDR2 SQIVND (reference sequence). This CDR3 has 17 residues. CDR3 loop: CASSLIVGAGDGGELFF. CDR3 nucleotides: TGTGCCAGTAGTCTAATAGTGGGAGCGGGAGATGGCGGGGAGCTGTTTTTT.

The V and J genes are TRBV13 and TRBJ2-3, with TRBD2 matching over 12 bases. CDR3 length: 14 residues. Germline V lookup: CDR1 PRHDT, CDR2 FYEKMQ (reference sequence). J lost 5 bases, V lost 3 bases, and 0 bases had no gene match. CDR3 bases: TGTGCCAGCAGCTTGGGACTAGCGGGAGATACGCAGTATTTT. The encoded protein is CASSLGLAGDTQYF.

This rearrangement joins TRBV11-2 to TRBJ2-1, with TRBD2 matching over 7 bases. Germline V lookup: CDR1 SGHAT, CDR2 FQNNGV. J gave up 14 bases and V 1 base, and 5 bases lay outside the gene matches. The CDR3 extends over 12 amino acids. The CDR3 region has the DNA TGTGCCAGCAGCTTAGGAATGGCGGGGGAGTTCTTC. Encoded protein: CASSLGMAGEFF.

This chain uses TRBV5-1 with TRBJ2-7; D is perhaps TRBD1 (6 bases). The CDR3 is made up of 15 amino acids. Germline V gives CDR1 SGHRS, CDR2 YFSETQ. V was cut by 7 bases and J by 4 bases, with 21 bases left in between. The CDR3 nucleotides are TGCGCCAGCTTAGCTCAGCAGGGGCGTTTTTACGAGCAGTACTTC. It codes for CASLAQQGRFYEQYF.

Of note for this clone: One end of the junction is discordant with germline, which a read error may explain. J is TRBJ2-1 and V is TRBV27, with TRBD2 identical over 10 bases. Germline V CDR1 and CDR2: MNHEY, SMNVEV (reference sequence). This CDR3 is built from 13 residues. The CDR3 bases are TGTGCCAGCAGTTTAGGTCCCGGCAGCGGGAGGGTCTTC. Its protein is CASSLGPGSGRVF.

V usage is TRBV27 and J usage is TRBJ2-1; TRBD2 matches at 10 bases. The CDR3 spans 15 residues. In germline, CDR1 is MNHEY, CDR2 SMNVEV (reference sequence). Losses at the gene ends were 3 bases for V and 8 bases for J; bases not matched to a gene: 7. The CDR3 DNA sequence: TGTGCCAGCAGTTTTTTGGGACTAGCGTACGATGAGCAGTTCTTC. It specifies CASSFLGLAYDEQFF.

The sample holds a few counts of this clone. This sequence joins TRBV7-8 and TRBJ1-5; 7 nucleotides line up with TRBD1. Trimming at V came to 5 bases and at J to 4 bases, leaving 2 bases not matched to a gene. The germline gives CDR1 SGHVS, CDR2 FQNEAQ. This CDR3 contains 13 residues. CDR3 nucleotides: TGTGCCAGCAGCCTACAGGGGAATCAGCCCCAGCATTTT. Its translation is CASSLQGNQPQHF.

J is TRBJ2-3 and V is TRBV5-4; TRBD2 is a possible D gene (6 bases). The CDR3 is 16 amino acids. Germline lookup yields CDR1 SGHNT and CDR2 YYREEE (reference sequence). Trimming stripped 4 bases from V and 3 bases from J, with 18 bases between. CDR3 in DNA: TGTGCCAGCAGCCCTCTCCGGACTATGAGGACAGATACGCAGTATTTT. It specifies CASSPLRTMRTDTQYF.

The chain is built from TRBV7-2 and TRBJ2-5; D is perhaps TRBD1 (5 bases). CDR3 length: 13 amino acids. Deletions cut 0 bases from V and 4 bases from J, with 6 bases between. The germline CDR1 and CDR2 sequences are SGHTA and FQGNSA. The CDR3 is CASSLAQGETQYF. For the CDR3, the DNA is TGTGCCAGCAGCTTAGCCCAGGGAGAGACCCAGTACTTC.

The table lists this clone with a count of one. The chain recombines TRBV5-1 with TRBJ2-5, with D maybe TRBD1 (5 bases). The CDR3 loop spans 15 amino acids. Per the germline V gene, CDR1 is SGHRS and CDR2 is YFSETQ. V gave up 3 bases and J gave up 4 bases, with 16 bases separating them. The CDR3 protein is CASSSPLVGAETQYF. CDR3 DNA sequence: TGCGCCAGCAGCTCCCCCTTAGTAGGGGCAGAGACCCAGTACTTC.

The DNA for the CDR3 is TGCAGCGTTGAACCCCCTAGCGGGAGCTCCTACAATGAGCAGTTCTTC. Amino acid sequence: CSVEPPSGSSYNEQFF. The chain combines TRBV29-1 with TRBJ2-1, with 10 bases identical to TRBD2. V lost 2 bases and J lost 0; bases outside the gene matches: 4. CDR1 and CDR2 from the germline V gene are SQVTM and ANQGSEA. The CDR3 runs 16 residues.

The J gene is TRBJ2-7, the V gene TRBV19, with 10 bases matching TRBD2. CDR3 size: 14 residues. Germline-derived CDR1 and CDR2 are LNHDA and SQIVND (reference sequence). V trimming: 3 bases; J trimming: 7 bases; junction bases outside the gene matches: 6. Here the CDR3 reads CASSIGLAAWEQYF. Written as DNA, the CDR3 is TGTGCCAGTAGTATCGGACTAGCGGCGTGGGAGCAGTACTTC.